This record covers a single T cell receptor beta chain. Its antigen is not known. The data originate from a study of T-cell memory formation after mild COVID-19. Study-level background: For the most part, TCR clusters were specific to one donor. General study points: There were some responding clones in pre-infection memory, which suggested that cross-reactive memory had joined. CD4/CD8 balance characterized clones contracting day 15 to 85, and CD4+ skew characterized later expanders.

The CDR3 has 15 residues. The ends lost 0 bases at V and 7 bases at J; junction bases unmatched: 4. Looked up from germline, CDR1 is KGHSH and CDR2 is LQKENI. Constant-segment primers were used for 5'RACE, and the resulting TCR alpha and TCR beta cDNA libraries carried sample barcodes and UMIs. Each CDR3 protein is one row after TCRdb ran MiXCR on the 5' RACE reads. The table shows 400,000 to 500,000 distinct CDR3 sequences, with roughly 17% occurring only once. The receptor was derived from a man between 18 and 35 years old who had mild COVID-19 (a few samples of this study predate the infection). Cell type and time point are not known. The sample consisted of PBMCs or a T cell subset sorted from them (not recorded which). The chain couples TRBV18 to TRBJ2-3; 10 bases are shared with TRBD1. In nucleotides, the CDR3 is TGTGCCAGCTCACCACCGGGACAGGGGTCATATACGCAGTATTTT. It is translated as CASSPPGQGSYTQYF.